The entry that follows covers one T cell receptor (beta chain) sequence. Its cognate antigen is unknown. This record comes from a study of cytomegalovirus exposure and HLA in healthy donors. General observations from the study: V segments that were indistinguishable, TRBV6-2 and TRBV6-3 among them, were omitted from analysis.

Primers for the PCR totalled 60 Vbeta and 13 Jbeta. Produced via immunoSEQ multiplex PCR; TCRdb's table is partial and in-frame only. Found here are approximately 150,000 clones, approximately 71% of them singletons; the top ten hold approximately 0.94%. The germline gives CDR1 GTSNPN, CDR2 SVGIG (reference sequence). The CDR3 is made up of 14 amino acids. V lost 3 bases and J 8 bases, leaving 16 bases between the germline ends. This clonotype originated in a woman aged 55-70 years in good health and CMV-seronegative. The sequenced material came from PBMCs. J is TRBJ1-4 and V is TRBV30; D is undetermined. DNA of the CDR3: TGTGCCTGGAGCACTAGGCGGGCATACGAAAAACTGTTTTTT. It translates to CAWSTRRAYEKLFF.